The clone carrying this T cell receptor (beta chain) was seen only once. Its antigen is currently unknown. The CDR3 has 19 residues. Trimming took off 1 base at V and 0 bases at J, with 16 bases between the two ends. Germline values: CDR1 SNHLY, CDR2 FYNNEI. These data are taken from a study of T cell responses to AZD1222 COVID-19 vaccine. Whole-study findings and limits: Within unmutated variant regions lay the reported targets of nearly half of spike-specific TCRs.

Assay used: immunoSEQ multiplex PCR; TCRdb lists only in-frame clones, some missing. The data hold around 54,000 clones, with around nine tenths observed a single time. This chain connects TRBV2 to TRBJ2-6; the D gene could be TRBD1 or TRBD2 (6 bases each). The sequencing used peripheral blood, collected 28 days after the second AZD1222 dose. The source of this sequence is an adult who received the AZD1222 COVID-19 vaccine. CDR3 sequence (DNA): TGTGCCAGCAGTGAAGGGTGGGGGGCAACCGCCTCTGGGGCCAACGTCCTGACTTTC. This sequence encodes CASSEGWGATASGANVLTF.